This passage covers 28 T cell receptor beta chains from one sample sequenced in a study of T cell responses to AZD1222 COVID-19 vaccine (dated by TCRdb to the early 2020s). Explained via the paper, the time point label denotes: about 28 days (+/-7) after the second vaccine dose. The library was made by the immunoSEQ multiplex PCR assay. TCRdb retrieved this table from immuneACCESS and kept in-frame rearrangements only. Not all clones are present; in checked studies, unresolved V genes account for under half, and no reason is known for the remainder. The sample table contains under 110,000 clones; only one count was recorded for around 90% of them. Approximately 8.2% of the sample lies in the top ten. Source: peripheral blood, taken 28 days after the second AZD1222 dose. All receptors come from an adult who received the AZD1222 COVID-19 vaccine.

The chain carries TRBV6-5 and TRBJ2-1; TRBD2 matches 7 bases. Per germline, CDR1 MNHEY and CDR2 SVGAGI. V lost 8 bases and J lost 2; bases outside the gene matches: 6. The CDR3 spans 14 residues. CDR3 region: CASVGRGTYNEQFF. The DNA for the CDR3 is TGTGCCAGCGTCGGGCGGGGGACCTACAATGAGCAGTTCTTC.

The gene calls are TRBV6-2 or TRBV6-3 and TRBJ2-3, with 8 bases identical to TRBD2. Germline trimming cut 0 bases from V and 1 base from J; bases unmatched to any gene: 3. The CDR3 loop spans 16 amino acids. Germline V lookup: CDR1 MNHEY, CDR2 SVGEGT. This chain's CDR3 is CASSYSRGGRTDTQYF. Written as DNA, the CDR3 is TGTGCCAGCAGTTACTCACGCGGGGGGCGCACAGATACGCAGTATTTT.

This chain joins TRBV25-1 and TRBJ1-4; 8 bases fit TRBD1. V was pared by 6 bases and J by 8 bases, with 14 bases of the junction left unmatched. Germline V gene data show CDR1 as MGHDK and CDR2 as SYGVNS. The CDR3 covers 16 residues. CDR3 in amino acids: CASSRTGQGQGEKLFF. The DNA of the CDR3 is TGTGCCAGCAGCCGAACCGGACAGGGCCAAGGGGAAAAACTGTTTTTT.

The chain has TRBV20-1 and TRBJ2-1, with D unresolved. Trimming took 6 bases from V and 7 from J, leaving 10 bases between them. Germline V gene sequence: CDR1 DFQATT, CDR2 SNEGSKA (reference sequence). This CDR3 has 11 amino acids. The CDR3 region is CSAQRPNEQFF. The DNA of the CDR3 is TGCAGTGCCCAGCGACCTAATGAGCAGTTCTTC.

This clone was seen a few times. The chain carries TRBV12-5 and TRBJ2-1, with D perhaps TRBD2 (7 bases). Germline-derived CDR1 and CDR2 are LGHNT and FRNRAP. V lost 0 bases and J lost 1, with 16 bases in between. This CDR3 has 18 residues. The CDR3 here is CASGLVRWGGRSYNEQFF. The CDR3 DNA follows: TGTGCTAGTGGTTTGGTACGATGGGGGGGCCGGTCCTACAATGAGCAGTTCTTC.

The V and J genes are TRBV7-6 and TRBJ2-2; possibly TRBD1 for D (6 bases). The V end was cut by 5 bases, the J end by 4 bases, with 14 bases between. Germline-derived CDR1 and CDR2 are SGHVS and FNYEAQ. The CDR3 has 15 amino acids. The CDR3 loop reads CASSIWTAGTGELFF. For the CDR3, the DNA is TGTGCCAGCAGCATTTGGACAGCTGGCACCGGGGAGCTGTTTTTT.

This sequence joins TRBV5-4 and TRBJ2-3, with 7 bases aligning to TRBD1. The V segment lost 3 bases and the J segment 1 base; nucleotides outside the gene matches: 8. CDR1 is SGHNT and CDR2 is YYREEE in the germline V gene (reference sequence). This CDR3 region has 16 residues. CDR3 bases: TGTGCCAGCAGCTCCAGACAGGGCTTTGGCACAGATACGCAGTATTTT. This translates into CASSSRQGFGTDTQYF.

The chain links TRBV12-3 or TRBV12-4 to TRBJ2-5; D is unclear. V was pared by 4 bases and J by 2 bases, with 5 bases between. The length of the CDR3 is 12 residues. The CDR3 DNA reads as TGTGCCAGCAGTTCCGGGCAAGAGACCCAGTACTTC. As protein: CASSSGQETQYF.

The rearrangement uses TRBV10-3 and TRBJ2-5; 7 bases line up with TRBD1. V lost 6 bases to trimming and J lost 2 bases; unmatched junction nucleotides: 6. Germline assignment: CDR1 ENHRY and CDR2 SYGVKD. This CDR3 region has 14 residues. CDR3 amino acids: CAISITGEQETQYF. The CDR3 nucleotides are TGTGCCATCAGCATAACAGGGGAACAAGAGACCCAGTACTTC.

CDR3 amino acids: CASSSRDTDYGYTF. The CDR3 coding sequence is TGTGCCAGCAGCAGCCGGGACACCGACTATGGCTACACCTTC. The V gene is TRBV6-5, the J gene TRBJ1-2, with a tentative D call TRBD1 (6 bases). Trimming shortened V by 6 bases and J by 3 bases, and 14 bases separated the two germline ends. The length of the CDR3 is 14 residues. CDR1 MNHEY and CDR2 SVGAGI come from the germline V gene.

The chain recombines TRBV4-3 with TRBJ2-1; 8 nucleotides align to TRBD1. Trimming took 3 bases from V and 8 from J; bases not matched to a gene: 12. Germline lookup yields CDR1 LGHNA and CDR2 YSLEER. The CDR3 is 16 residues long. Here the CDR3 DNA reads TGCGCCAGCAGCCACCGCACCGGGACAGGTCTTCATGAGCAGTTCTTC. Translation: CASSHRTGTGLHEQFF.

This chain links TRBV2 with TRBJ2-1, with TRBD1 identical over 9 bases. Germline loops: CDR1 SNHLY, CDR2 FYNNEI. The trim removed 3 bases at V and 4 bases at J, leaving 4 bases unmatched. The CDR3 is 15 residues long. The CDR3 sequence is CASSDQGQGYNEQFF. CDR3 DNA sequence: TGTGCCAGCAGTGACCAGGGACAGGGTTACAATGAGCAGTTCTTC.

CDR3 sequence reads: CASSVLAGGVNEQFF. Written as DNA, the CDR3 is TGCGCCAGCAGCGTACTAGCGGGGGGAGTGAATGAGCAGTTCTTC. The J gene is TRBJ2-1, the V gene TRBV5-1, with 12 bases identical to TRBD2. The CDR3 is 15 amino acids. V gave up 4 bases and J gave up 7 bases; unmatched junction bases: 6. The germline CDR1 and CDR2 sequences are SGHRS and YFSETQ.

The rearrangement links TRBV10-3 to TRBJ1-1; TRBD1 matches at 7 bases. The germline CDR1 and CDR2 sequences are ENHRY and SYGVKD. The CDR3 length is 16 residues. The junction had 7 bases not matched to a gene; V was cut back by 0 bases and J by 3 bases. The CDR3 sequence is CAISESQGVGDTEAFF. In DNA, the CDR3 is TGTGCCATCAGTGAGTCCCAGGGGGTTGGGGACACTGAAGCTTTCTTT.

The rearrangement uses TRBV30 and TRBJ1-1, with 8 nucleotides matching TRBD1. Germline trimming cut 3 bases from V and 4 bases from J; bases unmatched to any gene: 10. CDR3 length: 15 residues. Germline V gives CDR1 GTSNPN, CDR2 SVGIG (reference sequence). The CDR3 region has the DNA TGTGCCTGGAGAGACCCGCAGGGGGCTGGCACTGAAGCTTTCTTT. It is translated as CAWRDPQGAGTEAFF.

V usage is TRBV27 and J usage is TRBJ1-5, with D unclear. The V gene's germline CDR1 is MNHEY and CDR2 SMNVEV (reference sequence). V lost 6 bases and J lost 1, with 13 bases in between. The CDR3 spans 15 residues. CDR3 nucleotide sequence: TGTGCCAGCAGCCCCTCGGGGTTCAGCAATCAGCCCCAGCATTTT. It codes for CASSPSGFSNQPQHF.

The V gene is TRBV18, the J gene TRBJ1-1, with TRBD1 as a possible D gene (5 bases). This CDR3 is built from 14 residues. V lost 2 bases to trimming and J lost 2 bases, with 9 bases between them. Germline CDR1 and CDR2: KGHSH and LQKENI. The CDR3 here is CASSPSDRNTEAFF. CDR3 DNA sequence: TGTGCCAGCTCACCATCCGACAGAAACACTGAAGCTTTCTTT.

The rearrangement links TRBV4-3 to TRBJ2-2, with D uncertain. The CDR3 is 15 amino acids. CDR1 is LGHNA, CDR2 YSLEER, per germline. Trimming pared 1 base from V and 0 bases from J, leaving 6 bases between. The CDR3 loop is CASSQVLTNTGELFF. As DNA, the CDR3 is TGCGCCAGCAGCCAAGTCCTGACGAACACCGGGGAGCTGTTTTTT.

The chain has TRBV5-1 and TRBJ2-7; TRBD1 might be the D (6 bases). The CDR3 length is 16 residues. CDR1 SGHRS and CDR2 YFSETQ come from the germline V gene. V was cut by 4 bases and J by 7 bases, with 24 bases left in between. CDR3 protein: CASSQMNDRTNGEQYF. CDR3 coding DNA: TGCGCCAGCAGCCAGATGAACGACAGGACGAATGGGGAGCAGTACTTC.

This chain uses TRBV19 with TRBJ2-1, with TRBD1 identical over 8 bases. Germline CDR1 reads LNHDA; CDR2 reads SQIVND (reference sequence). V dropped 6 bases and J dropped 10; count of bases not matched to a gene: 11. This CDR3 has 14 amino acids. The CDR3 DNA is TGTGCCAGTAGGAGAGCGCAGGGGGCTGGGGAGCAGTTCTTC. Translating gives CASRRAQGAGEQFF.

V is TRBV4-3 and J is TRBJ1-5; D unclear. CDR1 is LGHNA and CDR2 is YSLEER in the germline V gene. The germline V and J ends were trimmed by 3 bases and 6 bases, with 9 bases remaining between them. This CDR3 has 13 residues. For the CDR3, the DNA is TGCGCCAGCAGCCAGGACGGGAGTCAGCCCCAGCATTTT. Its protein is CASSQDGSQPQHF.

This sequence joins TRBV13 and TRBJ2-7; tentative D call: TRBD1 (6 bases). From germline, CDR1 is PRHDT and CDR2 FYEKMQ (reference sequence). This CDR3 spans 16 amino acids. The V gene lost 6 bases and the J gene lost 9 bases, with 27 bases spanning the gap. The CDR3 bases are TGTGCCAGCAGTGGAAGTGGGGGACATTCTGATGGTGCGCAGTACTTC. Protein sequence: CASSGSGGHSDGAQYF.

J is TRBJ2-2 and V is TRBV5-1; 13 bases align to TRBD2. With 3 bases clipped from V and 7 bases from J, the junction kept 12 bases outside the gene matches. This CDR3 has 18 amino acids. Germline lookup yields CDR1 SGHRS and CDR2 YFSETQ. Written as DNA, the CDR3 is TGCGCCAGCAGCTCGGGAAAAGGACTAGCGGGGGCAGTCGGGGAGCTGTTTTTT. Protein product: CASSSGKGLAGAVGELFF.

The V and J genes are TRBV7-6 and TRBJ2-3; TRBD2 aligns across 8 bases. V gave up 3 bases and J gave up 6 bases; unmatched junction bases: 8. This CDR3 is built from 15 residues. Germline lookup yields CDR1 SGHVS and CDR2 FNYEAQ. The CDR3: CASSFRTGGQDTQYF. CDR3 nucleotides: TGTGCCAGCAGCTTTCGGACGGGGGGGCAGGATACGCAGTATTTT. Looking up the rest from reference TRBV7-6 and TRBJ2-3 gives the full variable domain: GAGVSQSPRYKVTKRGQDVALRCDPISGHVSLYWYRQALGQGPEFLTYFNYEAQQDKSGLPNDRFSAERPEGSISTLTIQRTEQRDSAMYRCASSFRTGGQDTQYFGPGTRLTVL.

The rearrangement uses TRBV6-5 and TRBJ1-5, with a tentative D call TRBD1 (5 bases). The V gene's germline CDR1 is MNHEY and CDR2 SVGAGI. The V and J ends lost 6 bases and 5 bases respectively, with 17 bases between them. This CDR3 has 15 amino acids. This chain's CDR3 is CASRGVEGADQPQHF. The CDR3 bases are TGTGCCAGCAGGGGGGTGGAGGGAGCGGATCAGCCCCAGCATTTT.

The count of this clone is one. At the DNA level, this CDR3 is encoded by other sequences in the same sample as well. The chain combines TRBV12-3 or TRBV12-4 with TRBJ1-2; D unresolved. This CDR3 has 11 amino acids. V was clipped by 3 bases and J by 4 bases, with 3 bases between them. The CDR3 loop reads CASSFGYGYTF. The CDR3 bases are TGTGCCAGCAGTTTTGGCTATGGCTACACCTTC.

The gene calls are TRBV6-2 or TRBV6-3 and TRBJ1-5, with 7 bases lining up with TRBD1. CDR1 and CDR2 (germline): MNHEY, SVGEGT. The CDR3 extends over 14 amino acids. After removal of 4 bases from V and 7 bases from J, the junction contained 7 bases not matched to a gene. This CDR3 is CASSSRQGGQPQHF. CDR3 DNA: TGTGCCAGCAGTTCGAGACAGGGCGGACAGCCCCAGCATTTT.

J is TRBJ2-5 and V is TRBV6-5, with D possibly being TRBD2 (6 bases). Germline CDR1 is MNHEY and CDR2 is SVGAGI. This CDR3 has 15 residues. The ends were cut back, 7 bases at V and 5 bases at J, with 20 bases in the middle. This chain's CDR3 is CASTNPWGGGETQYF. CDR3 nucleotides: TGTGCCAGCACCAACCCGTGGGGAGGCGGGGAGACCCAGTACTTC.